The entry below gives a single TCR beta chain sequence along with its context. The record originates from a study of PD-L1 blockade in urothelial cancer. On the study more broadly: Atezolizumab 1,200 mg was given intravenously every 3 weeks, starting 2014. T cells were recovered from blood samples at a median of approximately 150,000. In the patient group, about 85% of the roughly 29 were males with bladder-origin urothelial cancer.

The CDR3 extends over 14 amino acids. V was trimmed by 2 bases and J by 0 bases, leaving 8 bases between them. Germline-derived CDR1 and CDR2 are SGHAT and FQNNGV. Time point of the sample: pretreatment peripheral blood. Spiking each PCR with synthetic TCR analog templates was performed. Sequencing used immunoSEQ multiplex PCR; TCRdb keeps in-frame clones, though not all of them. Among approximately 79,000 clones, about 82% were seen once, and the ten largest hold about 6.2%. This clonotype originated in a man between 40 and 49 years old with urothelial cancer. The source was PBMCs, collected around atezolizumab (anti-PD-L1) treatment. The V gene is TRBV11-2, the J gene TRBJ2-7; D remains ambiguous. CDR3 bases: TGTGCCAGCAGCTTAAATGCGGACTCCTACGAGCAGTACTTC. The encoded protein is CASSLNADSYEQYF.